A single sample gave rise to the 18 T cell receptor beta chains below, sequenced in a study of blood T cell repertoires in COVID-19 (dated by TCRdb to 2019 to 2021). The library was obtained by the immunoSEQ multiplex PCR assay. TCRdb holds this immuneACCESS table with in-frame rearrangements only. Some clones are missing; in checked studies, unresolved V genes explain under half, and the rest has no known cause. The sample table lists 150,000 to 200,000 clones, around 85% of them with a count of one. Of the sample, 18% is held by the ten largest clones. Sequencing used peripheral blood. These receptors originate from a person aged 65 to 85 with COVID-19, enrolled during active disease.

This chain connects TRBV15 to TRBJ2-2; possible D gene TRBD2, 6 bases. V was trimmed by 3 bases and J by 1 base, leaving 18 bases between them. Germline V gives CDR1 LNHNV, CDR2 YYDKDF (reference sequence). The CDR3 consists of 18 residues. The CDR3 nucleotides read TGTGCCACCAGCAGGGGGTTGACGCGGGGAATGAACACCGGGGAGCTGTTTTTT. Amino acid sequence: CATSRGLTRGMNTGELFF.

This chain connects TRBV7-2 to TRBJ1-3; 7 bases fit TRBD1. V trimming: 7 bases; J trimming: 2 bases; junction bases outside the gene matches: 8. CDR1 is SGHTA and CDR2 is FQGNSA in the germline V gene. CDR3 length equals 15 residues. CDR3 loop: CASISLRGPGNTIYF. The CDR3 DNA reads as TGTGCCAGCATCTCATTGAGGGGGCCTGGAAACACCATATATTTT.

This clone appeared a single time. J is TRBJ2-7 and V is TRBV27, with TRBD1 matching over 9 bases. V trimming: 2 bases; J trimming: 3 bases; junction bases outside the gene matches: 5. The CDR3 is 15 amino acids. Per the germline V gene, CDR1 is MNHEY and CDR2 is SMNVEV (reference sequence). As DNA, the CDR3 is TGTGCCAGCAGTTTAACCCGGGACAGGGTCTACGAGCAGTACTTC. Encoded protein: CASSLTRDRVYEQYF.

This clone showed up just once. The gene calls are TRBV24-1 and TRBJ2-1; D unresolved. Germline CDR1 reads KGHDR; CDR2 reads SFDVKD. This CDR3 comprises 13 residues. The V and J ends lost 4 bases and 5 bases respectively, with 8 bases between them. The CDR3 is CATSDNFNNEQFF. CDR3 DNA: TGTGCCACCAGTGACAATTTCAACAATGAGCAGTTCTTC.

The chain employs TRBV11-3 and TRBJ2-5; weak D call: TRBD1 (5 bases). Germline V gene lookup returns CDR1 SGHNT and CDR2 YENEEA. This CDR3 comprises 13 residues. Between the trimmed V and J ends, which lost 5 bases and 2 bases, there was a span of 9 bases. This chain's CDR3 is CASSDHRQETQYF. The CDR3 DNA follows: TGTGCCAGCAGCGACCACAGGCAAGAGACCCAGTACTTC.

CDR3 DNA: TGCGCCAGCAGACCCCCCCTTGACAGGCCCCCGACAGATACGCAGTATTTT. It encodes CASRPPLDRPPTDTQYF. V and J are TRBV23-1 and TRBJ2-3, with TRBD1 as a possible D gene (6 bases). TRBV23-1 qualifies as an ORF whose function is uncertain. With 6 bases removed from V and 3 bases from J, the gap between germline ends came to 22 bases. The CDR3 spans 17 residues.

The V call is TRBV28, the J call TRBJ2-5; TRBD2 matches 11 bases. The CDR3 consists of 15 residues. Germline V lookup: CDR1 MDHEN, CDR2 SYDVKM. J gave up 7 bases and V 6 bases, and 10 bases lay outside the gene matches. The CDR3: CASSYILAGEGTQYF. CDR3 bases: TGTGCCAGCAGCTACATACTAGCGGGAGAGGGGACCCAGTACTTC.

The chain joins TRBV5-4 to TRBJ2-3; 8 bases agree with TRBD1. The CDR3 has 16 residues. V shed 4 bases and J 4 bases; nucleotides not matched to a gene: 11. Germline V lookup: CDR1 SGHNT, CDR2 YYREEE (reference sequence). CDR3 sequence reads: CASSLPRDRNSDTQYF. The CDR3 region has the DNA TGTGCCAGCAGCCTTCCCCGGGACAGGAATTCAGATACGCAGTATTTT.

CDR3 nucleotides: TGTGCCAGCAGTTACTCTGGCCTAGCGGGAACCAATGAGCAGTTCTTC. It specifies CASSYSGLAGTNEQFF. This chain connects TRBV6-5 to TRBJ2-1, with 9 bases fitting TRBD2. The germline gives CDR1 MNHEY, CDR2 SVGAGI. V trimming: 0 bases; J trimming: 6 bases; junction bases outside the gene matches: 6. The CDR3 is 16 residues long.

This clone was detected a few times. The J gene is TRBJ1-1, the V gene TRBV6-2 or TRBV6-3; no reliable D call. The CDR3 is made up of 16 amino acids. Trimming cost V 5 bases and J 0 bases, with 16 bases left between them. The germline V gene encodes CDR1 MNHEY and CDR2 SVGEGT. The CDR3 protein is CASSPSLWGVNTEAFF. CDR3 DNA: TGTGCCAGCAGTCCCTCTTTGTGGGGAGTGAACACTGAAGCTTTCTTT.

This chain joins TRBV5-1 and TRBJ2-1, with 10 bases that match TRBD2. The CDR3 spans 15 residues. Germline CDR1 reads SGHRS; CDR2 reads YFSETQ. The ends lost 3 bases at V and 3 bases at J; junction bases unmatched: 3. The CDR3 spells CASSSASGSYNEQFF. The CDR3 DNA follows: TGCGCCAGCAGCTCGGCTAGCGGGAGCTACAATGAGCAGTTCTTC.

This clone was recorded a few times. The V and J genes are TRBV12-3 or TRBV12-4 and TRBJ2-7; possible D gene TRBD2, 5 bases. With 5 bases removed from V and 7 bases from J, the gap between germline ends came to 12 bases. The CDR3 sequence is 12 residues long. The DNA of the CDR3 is TGTGCCAGCAGTATTGTAGCGAGAGAGCAGTACTTC. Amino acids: CASSIVAREQYF.

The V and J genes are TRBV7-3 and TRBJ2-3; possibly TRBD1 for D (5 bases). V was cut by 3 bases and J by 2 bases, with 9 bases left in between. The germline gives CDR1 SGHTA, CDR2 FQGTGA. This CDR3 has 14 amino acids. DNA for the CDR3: TGTGCCAGCAGCTTGAGTGGGGCCACAGATACGCAGTATTTT. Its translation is CASSLSGATDTQYF.

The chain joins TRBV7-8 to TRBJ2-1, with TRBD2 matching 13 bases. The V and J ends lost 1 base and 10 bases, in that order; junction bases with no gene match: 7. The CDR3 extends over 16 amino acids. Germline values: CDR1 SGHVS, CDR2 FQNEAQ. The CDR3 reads CASSLDGLAGDGEQFF. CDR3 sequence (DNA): TGTGCCAGCAGCTTAGATGGACTAGCGGGAGACGGGGAGCAGTTCTTC.

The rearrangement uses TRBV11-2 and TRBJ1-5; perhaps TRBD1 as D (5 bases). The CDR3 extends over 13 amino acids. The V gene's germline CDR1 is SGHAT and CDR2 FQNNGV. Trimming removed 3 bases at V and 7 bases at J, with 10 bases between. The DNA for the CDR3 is TGTGCCAGCAGCTTGGCGCGGGGGCAGCCCCAGCATTTT. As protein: CASSLARGQPQHF.

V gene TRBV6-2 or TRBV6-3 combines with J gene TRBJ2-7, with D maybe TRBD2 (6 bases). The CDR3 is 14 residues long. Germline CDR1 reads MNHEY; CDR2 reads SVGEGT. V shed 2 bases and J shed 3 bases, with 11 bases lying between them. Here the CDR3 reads CASSYGGFGYEQYF. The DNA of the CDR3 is TGTGCCAGCAGTTACGGGGGGTTCGGCTACGAGCAGTACTTC.

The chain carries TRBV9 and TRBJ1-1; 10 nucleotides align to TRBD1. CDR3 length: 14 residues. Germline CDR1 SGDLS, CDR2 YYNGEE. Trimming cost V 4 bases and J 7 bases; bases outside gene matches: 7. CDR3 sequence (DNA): TGTGCCAGCAGCACAGGGACAGGGGTTGGTGAAGCTTTCTTT. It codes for CASSTGTGVGEAFF.

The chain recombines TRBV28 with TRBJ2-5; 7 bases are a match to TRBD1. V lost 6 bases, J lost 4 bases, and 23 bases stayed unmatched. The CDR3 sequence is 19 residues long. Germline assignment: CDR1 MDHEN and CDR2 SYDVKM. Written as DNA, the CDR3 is TGTGCCAGCAGGCAGGGACAGAAGTTTTCGGCCAGAGGACTAGAGACCCAGTACTTC. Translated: CASRQGQKFSARGLETQYF.